This TCR beta chain is from a study of T cell responses to AZD1222 COVID-19 vaccine. Only in-frame clones appear in the TCRdb table, and some are missing; sequencing was by immunoSEQ multiplex PCR. The sample lists approximately 110,000 clones, 92% seen once, with approximately 1.1% in the top ten. Sequenced here: peripheral blood, sampled on day 0 of AZD1222 vaccination. This clonotype was obtained from an adult in good health.

The CDR3 DNA follows: TGTGCCAGCAGTCGGGACAGGGTGAACACTGAAGCTTTCTTT. Its translation: CASSRDRVNTEAFF. The V and J genes are TRBV6-2 or TRBV6-3 and TRBJ1-1; 9 bases are shared with TRBD1. CDR3 length equals 14 residues. Germline CDR1 and CDR2: MNHEY and SVGEGT. V lost 5 bases to trimming and J lost 0 bases; unmatched junction nucleotides: 1.